This T cell receptor beta chain comes out of a study of human T cells and chemical hapten exposure. Study-level background: Mainly, slight library volume differences in the pool made TCR yields vary. Findings and limits, study-wide: TCRs above 1 in 1000 frequency did not change with DPC sensitization. Patch test score tracked positively with PT1 expanded TCR counts. Donor immune responses may differ from healthy people's, since all donors had alopecia.

This CDR3 has 14 amino acids. Germline V CDR1 and CDR2: KGHSH, LQKENI. J gave up 2 bases and V 8 bases, and 9 bases lay outside the gene matches. Regarding this clonotype: No antigen is known for it.

TCRdb re-derived calls from the RACE reads in MiXCR, one entry per CDR3 protein. Of about 380,000 distinct CDR3 sequences detected, about 6% appear once; the ten largest clones hold about 5.4%. Time point reported: patch test 2, 6 weeks after DPC sensitization. Described treatment: therapeutic diphenylcyclopropenone sensitization with weekly scalp DPC. The sample was whole blood, taken in connection with sensitization to the hapten diphenylcyclopropenone (DPC). The V and J genes are TRBV18 and TRBJ2-7, with 7 bases identical to TRBD1. This clonotype was obtained from a woman in her late teens or twenties with alopecia areata. Some clones in this sample may be carry-over from other donors' samples. The CDR3 reads CASLTPDRPYEQYF. CDR3 in DNA: TGTGCCAGCCTGACCCCGGACAGGCCCTACGAGCAGTACTTC.